A single sample is the source of the 18 T cell receptor beta chains below, sequenced in a study of blood T cell repertoires in COVID-19 (dated by TCRdb to 2020 to 2022). The library relied on the immunoSEQ multiplex PCR assay. TCRdb mirrors the immuneACCESS table, restricted to in-frame sequences. Some clones are absent from its copies; in checked studies, under half trace to an unresolved V gene, and the reason for the others is unknown. Counted in this sample were some 70,000 clones; around 67% of them appeared once. The ten top clones hold 22% of the sample. The sequenced sample was peripheral blood. These receptors were taken from a man aged 60 to 75 with acute or convalescent COVID-19.

The V and J genes are TRBV6-1 and TRBJ2-7; D is ambiguous. The CDR3 totals 14 residues. In germline, CDR1 is MNHNS, CDR2 SASEGT. The V gene lost 0 bases and the J gene lost 2 bases, with 8 bases spanning the gap. The DNA for the CDR3 is TGTGCCAGCAGTGAAGCGATGAGGACCTACGAGCAGTACGTC. Protein: CASSEAMRTYEQYV.

The sample holds a few counts of this clone. The chain joins TRBV9 to TRBJ2-1; 16 positions match TRBD2. The germline V gene encodes CDR1 SGDLS and CDR2 YYNGEE. The V segment lost 3 bases and the J segment 4 bases; nucleotides outside the gene matches: 4. The CDR3 covers 17 residues. This chain's CDR3 is CASSAGTSGGAYNEQFF. The CDR3 coding sequence is TGTGCCAGCAGCGCGGGGACTAGCGGGGGGGCGTACAATGAGCAGTTCTTC.

The chain is built from TRBV10-1 and TRBJ2-4; 12 nucleotides agree with TRBD1. The CDR3 loop spans 16 amino acids. The V segment lost 1 base and the J segment 8 bases; nucleotides outside the gene matches: 6. Per the germline V gene, CDR1 is WNHNN and CDR2 is SYGVQD (reference sequence). CDR3 DNA: TGCGCCAGCAGTGAGTTCAGGGGACAGGGGGCAGACATTCAGTACTTC. It yields the protein CASSEFRGQGADIQYF.

V gene TRBV9 combines with J gene TRBJ2-2; 8 nucleotides align to TRBD1. Germline V lookup: CDR1 SGDLS, CDR2 YYNGEE. V lost 4 bases and J lost 6; bases outside the gene matches: 8. There are 15 residues in the CDR3. In DNA, the CDR3 is TGTGCCAGCAGCCCTACCGTACAGGGGGCCGGGGAGCTGTTTTTT. It is translated as CASSPTVQGAGELFF.

The rearrangement uses TRBV19 and TRBJ2-7, with 8 bases lining up with TRBD1. CDR1 LNHDA and CDR2 SQIVND come from the germline V gene (reference sequence). Trimming took 6 bases from V and 6 from J; bases not matched to a gene: 7. The CDR3 sequence is 13 residues long. The CDR3 loop reads CASRSGTGGEQYF. CDR3 sequence (DNA): TGTGCCAGTAGATCAGGGACAGGCGGCGAGCAGTACTTC.

The rearrangement links TRBV9 to TRBJ2-5; 13 nucleotides align to TRBD2. Trimming took 3 bases from V and 5 from J; bases not matched to a gene: 10. The germline gives CDR1 SGDLS, CDR2 YYNGEE. This CDR3 has 17 amino acids. CDR3 coding DNA: TGTGCCAGCAGCGCTCGGACTAGCGGGGGTGGTTTGGAGACCCAGTACTTC. Translating gives CASSARTSGGGLETQYF.

This chain connects TRBV11-2 to TRBJ2-5; TRBD1 matches 10 bases. There are 18 residues in the CDR3. V dropped 7 bases and J dropped 4; count of bases not matched to a gene: 18. Germline-derived CDR1 and CDR2 are SGHAT and FQNNGV. The CDR3 region has the DNA TGTGCCAGCATGAGCCAGAACCGGGACAGGGGTGTCCGAGAGACCCAGTACTTC. This translates into CASMSQNRDRGVRETQYF.

The chain joins TRBV5-4 to TRBJ2-3; perhaps TRBD2 as D (6 bases). Germline V gives CDR1 SGHNT, CDR2 YYREEE (reference sequence). This CDR3 has 15 residues. Trimming took 0 bases from V and 1 from J, leaving 9 bases between them. Written as DNA, the CDR3 is TGTGCCAGCAGCTTGGATTCGGGGGGCACAGATACGCAGTATTTT. Protein product: CASSLDSGGTDTQYF.

The chain recombines TRBV28 with TRBJ2-5; 9 bases fit TRBD2. Trimming took 10 bases from V and 2 from J; bases not matched to a gene: 2. Per the germline V gene, CDR1 is MDHEN and CDR2 is SYDVKM. The CDR3 is 12 residues long. The CDR3 DNA sequence: TGTGCCACCGGACTAGCGCAAGAGACCCAGTACTTC. This sequence encodes CATGLAQETQYF.

The J gene is TRBJ2-1, the V gene TRBV19; 7 nucleotides align to TRBD2. The CDR3 length is 15 residues. Germline V gene lookup returns CDR1 LNHDA and CDR2 SQIVND (reference sequence). Trimming at V came to 4 bases and at J to 3 bases, leaving 6 bases not matched to a gene. In DNA form, the CDR3 reads TGTGCCAGTAGTACGCGGGAGAATCTCTACAATGAGCAGTTCTTC. It codes for CASSTRENLYNEQFF.

The chain has TRBV9 and TRBJ2-1; D not certain. The V gene's germline CDR1 is SGDLS and CDR2 YYNGEE. The CDR3 is 15 residues long. Trimming cost V 1 base and J 2 bases, with 10 bases left between them. CDR3 sequence (DNA): TGTGCCAGCAGCGTAAACTCTAGACCCTACAATGAGCAGTTCTTC. This translates into CASSVNSRPYNEQFF. Together with reference TRBV9 and TRBJ2-1, the CDR3 gives the full variable domain: DSGVTQTPKHLITATGQRVTLRCSPRSGDLSVYWYQQSLDQGLQFLIQYYNGEERAKGNILERFSAQQFPDLHSELNLSSLELGDSALYFCASSVNSRPYNEQFFGPGTRLTVL.

The genes are TRBV11-2 and TRBJ1-1; TRBD1 might be the D (6 bases). Trimming removed 0 bases at V and 8 bases at J, with 10 bases between. Per germline, CDR1 SGHAT and CDR2 FQNNGV. The length of the CDR3 is 13 residues. Here the CDR3 DNA reads TGTGCCAGCAGCTTAGATCCAGGGGAAGAAGCTTTCTTT. This translates into CASSLDPGEEAFF.

This clone was seen at least ten times. V is TRBV3-1 (or the pseudogene TRBV3-2) and J is TRBJ2-5, with TRBD2 as a possible D gene (6 bases). CDR1 and CDR2 from the germline V gene are LGHDT and YNNKEL (reference sequence). CDR3 size: 13 residues. V was cut by 5 bases and J by 2 bases, with 9 bases left in between. The CDR3, as DNA: TGTGCCAGCAGCTACGGGAGTCAAGAGACCCAGTACTTC. Protein product: CASSYGSQETQYF.

V and J are TRBV4-1 and TRBJ2-7; D possibly corresponds to TRBD2 (6 bases). V was pared by 0 bases and J by 4 bases, with 16 bases between. Germline assignment: CDR1 MGHRA and CDR2 YSYEKL. The CDR3 has 16 amino acids. CDR3 in amino acids: CASSQDGTGEGYEQYF. CDR3 DNA sequence: TGCGCCAGCAGCCAAGACGGAACGGGAGAGGGTTACGAGCAGTACTTC.

This chain joins TRBV28 and TRBJ1-1, with TRBD1 matching 7 bases. V lost 11 bases, J lost 1 base, and 13 bases stayed unmatched. Germline assignment: CDR1 MDHEN and CDR2 SYDVKM. The CDR3 is made up of 15 amino acids. The CDR3 sequence is CAGRQGLGENTEAFF. In DNA, the CDR3 is TGTGCCGGACGACAGGGACTGGGGGAGAACACTGAAGCTTTCTTT. Combining the CDR3 with reference TRBV28 and TRBJ1-1 gives the whole variable domain DVKVTQSSRYLVKRTGEKVFLECVQDMDHENMFWYRQDPGLGLRLIYFSYDVKMKEKGDIPEGYSVSREKKERFSLILESASTNQTSMYLCAGRQGLGENTEAFFGQGTRLTVV.

V usage is TRBV5-8 and J usage is TRBJ1-5, with D uncertain. Trimming took off 6 bases at V and 3 bases at J, with 10 bases between the two ends. Germline V gene lookup returns CDR1 SGHTS and CDR2 YDEGEE. The CDR3 loop spans 13 amino acids. CDR3 loop: CASNPRFNQPQHF. In DNA form, the CDR3 reads TGTGCCAGCAACCCCAGATTCAATCAGCCCCAGCATTTT.

The chain couples TRBV10-3 to TRBJ2-3; TRBD2 matches 8 bases. V shed 6 bases, J shed 2 bases, and the junction held 4 bases outside the gene matches. The CDR3 consists of 14 residues. The germline V gene has CDR1 ENHRY and CDR2 SYGVKD. CDR3 protein: CAIRNSGITDTQYF. In DNA form, the CDR3 reads TGTGCCATCAGGAATAGCGGGATCACAGATACGCAGTATTTT.

The chain combines TRBV3-1 (or the pseudogene TRBV3-2) with TRBJ2-3, with D maybe TRBD1 (5 bases). Germline V gene sequence: CDR1 LGHDT, CDR2 YNNKEL (reference sequence). The CDR3 loop spans 15 amino acids. The V end lost 0 bases, the J end lost 3 bases, and 10 bases lay between the germline ends. The CDR3 loop reads CASSQDVAGTDTQYF. As DNA, the CDR3 is TGTGCCAGCAGCCAAGACGTCGCAGGGACAGATACGCAGTATTTT.